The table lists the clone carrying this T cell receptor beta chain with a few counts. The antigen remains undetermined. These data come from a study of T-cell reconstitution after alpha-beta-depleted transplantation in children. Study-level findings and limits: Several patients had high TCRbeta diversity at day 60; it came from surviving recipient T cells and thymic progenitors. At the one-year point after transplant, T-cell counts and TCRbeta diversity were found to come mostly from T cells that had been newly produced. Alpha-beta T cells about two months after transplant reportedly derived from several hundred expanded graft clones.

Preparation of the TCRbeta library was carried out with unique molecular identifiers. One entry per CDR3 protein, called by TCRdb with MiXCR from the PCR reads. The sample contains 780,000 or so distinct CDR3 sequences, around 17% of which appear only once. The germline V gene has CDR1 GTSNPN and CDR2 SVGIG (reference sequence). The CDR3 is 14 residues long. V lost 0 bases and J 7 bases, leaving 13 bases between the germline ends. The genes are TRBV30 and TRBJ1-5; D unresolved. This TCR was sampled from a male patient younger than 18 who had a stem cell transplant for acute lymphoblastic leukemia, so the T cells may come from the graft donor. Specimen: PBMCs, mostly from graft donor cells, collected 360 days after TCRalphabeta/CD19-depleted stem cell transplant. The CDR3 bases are TGTGCCTGGAGTGTACAAGGGTTTGGGCAGCCCCAGCATTTT. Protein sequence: CAWSVQGFGQPQHF. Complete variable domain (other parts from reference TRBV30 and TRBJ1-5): SQTIHQWPATLVQPVGSPLSLECTVEGTSNPNLYWYRQAAGRGLQLLFYSVGIGQISSEVPQNLSASRPQDRQFILSSKKLLLSDSGFYLCAWSVQGFGQPQHFGDGTRLSIL.